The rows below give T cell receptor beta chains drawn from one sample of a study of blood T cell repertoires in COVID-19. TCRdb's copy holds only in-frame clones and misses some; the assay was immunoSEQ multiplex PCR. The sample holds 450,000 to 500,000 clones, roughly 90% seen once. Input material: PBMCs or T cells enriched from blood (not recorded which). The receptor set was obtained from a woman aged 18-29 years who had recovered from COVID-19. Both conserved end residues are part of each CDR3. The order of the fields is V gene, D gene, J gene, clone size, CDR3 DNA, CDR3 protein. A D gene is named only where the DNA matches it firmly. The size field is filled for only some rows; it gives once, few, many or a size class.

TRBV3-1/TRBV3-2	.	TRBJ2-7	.	TGTGCCAGCAGCCAAGTTCGCGTGAACGAGCAGTACTTC	CASSQVRVNEQYF
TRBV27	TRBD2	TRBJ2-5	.	TGTGCCAGCAGTGGGGGCCCGGGACTAGCGAAAGAGACCCAGTACTTC	CASSGGPGLAKETQYF
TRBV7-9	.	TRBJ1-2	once	TGTGCCAGCAGCTCGGTAGGGGATTCAAACTATGGCTACACCTTC	CASSSVGDSNYGYTF
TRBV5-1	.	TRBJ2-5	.	TGCGCCAGCAGCTTCGATCGGGGTGGGGAGACCCAGTACTTC	CASSFDRGGETQYF
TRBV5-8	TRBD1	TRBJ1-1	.	TGTGCCAGCAGCTTGGTCCCGGGACAGGGACCAAACACTGAAGCTTTCTTT	CASSLVPGQGPNTEAFF
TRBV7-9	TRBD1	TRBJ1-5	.	TGTGCCAGCAGCTTATCGACAGGGGGCAATCAGCCCCAGCATTTT	CASSLSTGGNQPQHF
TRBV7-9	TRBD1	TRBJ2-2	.	TGTGCCAGCAGCTTAGTAAACAGGGGGCCGCACACCGGGGAGCTGTTTTTT	CASSLVNRGPHTGELFF
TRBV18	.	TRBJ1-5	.	TGTGCCAGCTCACCACCGGGAGGGGCAGATCAGCCCCAGCATTTT	CASSPPGGADQPQHF
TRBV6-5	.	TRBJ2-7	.	TGTGCCAGCAGTCGGCCGGGGGCAGGGGGCTACGAGCAGTACTTC	CASSRPGAGGYEQYF
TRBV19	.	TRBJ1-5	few	TGTGCCAGTAGTATTGTCACTGCTCAGCCCCAGCATTTT	CASSIVTAQPQHF
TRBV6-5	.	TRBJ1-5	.	TGTGCCAGCAGCCCCCCAGGGGCCTATCAGCCCCAGCATTTT	CASSPPGAYQPQHF
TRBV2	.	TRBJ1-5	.	TGTGCCAGCCACAGGGTGGGCAATCAGCCCCAGCATTTT	CASHRVGNQPQHF
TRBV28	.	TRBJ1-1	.	TGTGCCAGCAGTTATCAGGGTGAAGCTTTCTTT	CASSYQGEAFF